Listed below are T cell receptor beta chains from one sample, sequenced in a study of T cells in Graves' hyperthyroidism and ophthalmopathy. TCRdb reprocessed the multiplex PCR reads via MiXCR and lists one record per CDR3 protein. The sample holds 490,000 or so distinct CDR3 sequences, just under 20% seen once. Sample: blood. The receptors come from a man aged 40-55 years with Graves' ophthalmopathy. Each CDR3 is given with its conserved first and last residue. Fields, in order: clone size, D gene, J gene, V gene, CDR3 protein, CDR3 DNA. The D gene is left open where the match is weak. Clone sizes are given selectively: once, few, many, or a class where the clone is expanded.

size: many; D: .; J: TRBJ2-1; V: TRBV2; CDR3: CASTGGGYEQFF; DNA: TGTGCCAGCACAGGGGGGGGCTATGAGCAGTTCTTC
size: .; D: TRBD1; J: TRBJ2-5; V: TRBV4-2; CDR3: CASSQAPLDRGLETQYF; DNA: TGTGCCAGCAGCCAAGCGCCACTTGACAGGGGGCTAGAGACCCAGTACTTC
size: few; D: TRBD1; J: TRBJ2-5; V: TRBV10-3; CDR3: CAISGTGDPQETQYF; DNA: TGTGCCATCAGTGGGACAGGGGACCCCCAAGAGACCCAGTACTTC
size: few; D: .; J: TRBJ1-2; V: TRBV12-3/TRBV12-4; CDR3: CASSSSIGLNYGYTF; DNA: TGTGCCAGCAGTTCGTCCATAGGGCTTAACTATGGCTACACCTTC
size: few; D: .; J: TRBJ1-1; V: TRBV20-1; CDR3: CSASGIGGTEAFF; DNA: TGCAGTGCTAGTGGAATTGGGGGCACTGAAGCTTTCTTT
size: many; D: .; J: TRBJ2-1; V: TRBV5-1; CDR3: CASSFQLTREQFF; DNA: TGCGCCAGCAGCTTTCAGTTGACTAGAGAGCAGTTCTTC
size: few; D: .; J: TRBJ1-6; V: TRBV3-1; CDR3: CASSKTGGAGSPLHF; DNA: TGTGCCAGCAGTAAAACGGGGGGGGCAGGATCACCCCTCCACTTT
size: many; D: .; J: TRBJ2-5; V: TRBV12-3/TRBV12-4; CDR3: CASTPRTSQETQYF; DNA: TGTGCCAGCACCCCTAGAACTAGTCAAGAGACCCAGTACTTC
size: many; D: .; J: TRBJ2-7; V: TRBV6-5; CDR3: CASSYSTQTPYEQYF; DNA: TGTGCCAGCAGTTACTCGACACAGACCCCCTACGAGCAGTACTTC
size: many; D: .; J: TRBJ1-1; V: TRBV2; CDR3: CASRGVVTEAFF; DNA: TGTGCCAGCAGGGGGGTGGTCACTGAAGCTTTCTTT
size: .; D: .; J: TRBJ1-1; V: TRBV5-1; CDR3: CASRSTDSKGGEAFF; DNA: TGCGCCAGCAGGTCAACGGACTCTAAAGGGGGGGAAGCTTTCTTT
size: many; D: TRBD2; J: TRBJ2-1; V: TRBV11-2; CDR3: CASSLRAGPYNEQFF; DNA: TGTGCCAGCAGCTTAAGAGCGGGGCCCTACAATGAGCAGTTCTTC
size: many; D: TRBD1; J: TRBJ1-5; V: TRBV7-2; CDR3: CASSPGQVVGPQHF; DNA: TGTGCCAGCAGCCCCGGACAGGTAGTAGGGCCCCAGCATTTT
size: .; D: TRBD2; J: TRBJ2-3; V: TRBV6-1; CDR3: CASSLAVTSTDTQYF; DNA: TGTGCCAGCAGCCTAGCGGTGACTAGCACAGATACGCAGTATTTT
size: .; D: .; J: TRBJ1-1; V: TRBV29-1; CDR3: CSARGQGLTEAFF; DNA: TGCAGCGCCCGGGGTCAGGGACTCACTGAAGCTTTCTTT
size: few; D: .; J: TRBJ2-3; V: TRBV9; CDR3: CASTQEGASTDTQYF; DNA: TGTGCCAGCACACAGGAAGGGGCTAGCACAGATACGCAGTATTTT
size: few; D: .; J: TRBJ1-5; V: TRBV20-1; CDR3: CSVKGQNSNQPQHF; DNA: TGCAGTGTGAAGGGACAAAATAGCAATCAGCCCCAGCATTTT
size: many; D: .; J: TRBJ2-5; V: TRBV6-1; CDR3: CASGTRQGPQETQYF; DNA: TGTGCCAGCGGAACTAGGCAAGGACCGCAAGAGACCCAGTACTTC
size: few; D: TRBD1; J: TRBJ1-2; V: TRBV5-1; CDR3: CASSSGDREAGYTF; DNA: TGCGCCAGCAGCTCCGGTGACAGGGAGGCGGGCTACACCTTC